A selection of T cell receptor beta chains follows, all from one sample in a study of cytomegalovirus exposure and HLA in healthy donors. Produced via immunoSEQ multiplex PCR; TCRdb's table is partial and in-frame only. This sample carries about 95,000 clones, about three quarters of them seen once, and the ten largest clones take more than 13%. Material: PBMCs. The receptor source for this set is a woman between 50 and 59 years old in good health and CMV-seropositive. Both conserved end residues are part of each CDR3. The order of the fields is D gene, J gene, clone size, V gene, CDR3 protein, CDR3 DNA. D genes are given only for firm matches. Clone size appears in some rows only: once, few, many, or a class for an expanded clone.

D gene: TRBD1
J gene: TRBJ2-7
clone size: NA
V gene: TRBV9
CDR3 protein: CASNGQGASEQYF
CDR3 DNA: TGTGCCAGCAACGGACAGGGGGCCAGCGAGCAGTACTTC

D gene: NA
J gene: TRBJ1-1
clone size: NA
V gene: TRBV5-1
CDR3 protein: CASRPWGSPYTEAFF
CDR3 DNA: TGCGCCAGCAGGCCCTGGGGCAGTCCTTACACTGAAGCTTTCTTT

D gene: NA
J gene: TRBJ2-1
clone size: few
V gene: TRBV19
CDR3 protein: CASEAGGRNEQFF
CDR3 DNA: TGTGCCAGTGAGGCGGGTGGTAGGAATGAGCAGTTCTTC

D gene: NA
J gene: TRBJ1-5
clone size: NA
V gene: TRBV7-4
CDR3 protein: CASSLETGFNQPQHF
CDR3 DNA: TGTGCCAGCAGCTTGGAGACAGGCTTTAATCAGCCCCAGCATTTT

D gene: NA
J gene: TRBJ2-5
clone size: NA
V gene: TRBV7-2
CDR3 protein: CASSQNFGGGETQYF
CDR3 DNA: TGTGCCAGCAGCCAGAACTTCGGGGGTGGTGAGACCCAGTACTTC

D gene: NA
J gene: TRBJ1-5
clone size: few
V gene: TRBV7-2
CDR3 protein: CASSPFTGQDGQPQHF
CDR3 DNA: TGTGCCAGCAGCCCGTTTACAGGGCAGGACGGTCAGCCCCAGCATTTT

D gene: TRBD1
J gene: TRBJ1-2
clone size: few
V gene: TRBV27
CDR3 protein: CASSLRQGAQAYGYTF
CDR3 DNA: TGTGCCAGCAGTTTGAGACAGGGGGCGCAGGCCTATGGCTACACCTTC

D gene: TRBD1
J gene: TRBJ2-4
clone size: NA
V gene: TRBV2
CDR3 protein: CASSAGGTNIQYF
CDR3 DNA: TGTGCCAGCAGTGCAGGGGGCACAAACATTCAGTACTTC

D gene: TRBD2
J gene: TRBJ2-5
clone size: NA
V gene: TRBV27
CDR3 protein: CASSLWASGKETQYF
CDR3 DNA: TGTGCCAGCAGTTTATGGGCTAGCGGTAAAGAGACCCAGTACTTC

D gene: NA
J gene: TRBJ1-5
clone size: once
V gene: TRBV19
CDR3 protein: CASSPSRGQKNQPQHF
CDR3 DNA: TGTGCCAGTAGTCCATCCCGTGGACAGAAAAATCAGCCCCAGCATTTT

D gene: TRBD2
J gene: TRBJ2-3
clone size: NA
V gene: TRBV2
CDR3 protein: CASLREAIFHSTDTQYF
CDR3 DNA: TGTGCCAGCCTCCGGGAGGCGATCTTCCATAGCACAGATACGCAGTATTTT

D gene: TRBD1
J gene: TRBJ2-3
clone size: few
V gene: TRBV4-3
CDR3 protein: CASSQGDRGTDTQYF
CDR3 DNA: TGCGCCAGCAGCCAAGGAGACAGGGGTACAGATACGCAGTATTTT

D gene: NA
J gene: TRBJ2-1
clone size: NA
V gene: TRBV5-6
CDR3 protein: CASSGGGQTGAYNEQFF
CDR3 DNA: TGTGCCAGCAGCGGGGGGGGACAAACGGGAGCCTACAATGAGCAGTTCTTC

D gene: TRBD2
J gene: TRBJ2-7
clone size: few
V gene: TRBV28
CDR3 protein: CASSARTSGKDEQYF
CDR3 DNA: TGTGCCAGCAGTGCACGGACTAGCGGGAAGGACGAGCAGTACTTC

D gene: NA
J gene: TRBJ2-3
clone size: few
V gene: TRBV9
CDR3 protein: CASSLQGDTQYF
CDR3 DNA: TGTGCCAGCAGCCTACAGGGAGATACGCAGTATTTT

D gene: TRBD1
J gene: TRBJ1-1
clone size: few
V gene: TRBV9
CDR3 protein: CASSVGGTGVGTEAFF
CDR3 DNA: TGTGCCAGCAGCGTAGGGGGGACAGGGGTCGGGACTGAAGCTTTCTTT

D gene: TRBD2
J gene: TRBJ2-6
clone size: NA
V gene: TRBV6-4
CDR3 protein: CAGGGAGANVLTF
CDR3 DNA: TGTGCCGGGGGGGGTGCTGGGGCCAACGTCCTGACTTTC

D gene: TRBD2
J gene: TRBJ2-4
clone size: few
V gene: TRBV5-1
CDR3 protein: CASSFGGGENIQYF
CDR3 DNA: TGCGCCAGCAGCTTTGGCGGGGGGGAAAACATTCAGTACTTC

D gene: NA
J gene: TRBJ2-1
clone size: NA
V gene: TRBV7-3
CDR3 protein: CASSPGGRSNEQFF
CDR3 DNA: TGTGCCAGCAGCCCCGGTGGGCGAAGCAATGAGCAGTTCTTC

D gene: NA
J gene: TRBJ2-1
clone size: NA
V gene: TRBV9
CDR3 protein: CASRPGLNHYNEQFF
CDR3 DNA: TGTGCCAGCAGACCCGGACTAAACCACTACAATGAGCAGTTCTTC

D gene: TRBD1
J gene: TRBJ2-2
clone size: few
V gene: TRBV9
CDR3 protein: CASTQQGWGELFF
CDR3 DNA: TGTGCCAGCACCCAACAGGGGTGGGGGGAGCTGTTTTTT

D gene: NA
J gene: TRBJ1-2
clone size: NA
V gene: TRBV6-1
CDR3 protein: CASSAPRSVDYGYTF
CDR3 DNA: TGTGCCAGCAGTGCCCCTCGGAGTGTGGACTATGGCTACACCTTC

D gene: NA
J gene: TRBJ1-3
clone size: NA
V gene: TRBV14
CDR3 protein: CASSQSQGTTIYF
CDR3 DNA: TGTGCCAGCAGCCAAAGCCAGGGCACCACCATATATTTT

D gene: TRBD1
J gene: TRBJ2-7
clone size: NA
V gene: TRBV7-9
CDR3 protein: CASSFSDRPYEQYF
CDR3 DNA: TGTGCCAGCAGCTTCTCGGACAGGCCCTACGAGCAGTACTTC

D gene: NA
J gene: TRBJ2-7
clone size: NA
V gene: TRBV5-8
CDR3 protein: CASSTSTLYEQYF
CDR3 DNA: TGTGCCAGCAGCACATCGACTCTATACGAGCAGTACTTC

D gene: TRBD2
J gene: TRBJ2-7
clone size: few
V gene: TRBV4-1
CDR3 protein: CASSPQVGVLRRGGEQYF
CDR3 DNA: TGCGCCAGCAGCCCCCAGGTGGGGGTACTTCGGCGGGGGGGGGAGCAGTACTTC

D gene: TRBD1
J gene: TRBJ1-1
clone size: NA
V gene: TRBV6-6
CDR3 protein: CASTWGQGAGNTEAFF
CDR3 DNA: TGTGCCAGCACCTGGGGACAGGGGGCCGGGAACACTGAAGCTTTCTTT

D gene: NA
J gene: TRBJ2-2
clone size: NA
V gene: TRBV7-6
CDR3 protein: CASQPPGNTGELFF
CDR3 DNA: TGTGCCAGCCAACCCCCAGGGAACACCGGGGAGCTGTTTTTT

D gene: NA
J gene: TRBJ1-3
clone size: NA
V gene: TRBV5-5
CDR3 protein: CASSLELVFGSGSGNTIYF
CDR3 DNA: TGTGCCAGCAGCTTGGAGCTAGTTTTTGGGTCAGGGTCGGGAAACACCATATATTTT

D gene: NA
J gene: TRBJ2-3
clone size: NA
V gene: TRBV25-1
CDR3 protein: CASSASLLAQSTDTQYF
CDR3 DNA: TGTGCCAGCAGTGCTTCCCTACTAGCACAAAGCACAGATACGCAGTATTTT

D gene: TRBD2
J gene: TRBJ2-2
clone size: NA
V gene: TRBV4-1
CDR3 protein: CASTLDTAGSNTGELFF
CDR3 DNA: TGCGCCAGCACTCTCGACACAGCGGGGTCGAACACCGGGGAGCTGTTTTTT

D gene: NA
J gene: TRBJ2-1
clone size: once
V gene: TRBV10-3
CDR3 protein: CAISETTYEQFF
CDR3 DNA: TGTGCCATCAGCGAGACTACCTATGAGCAGTTCTTC

D gene: NA
J gene: TRBJ1-1
clone size: NA
V gene: TRBV7-8
CDR3 protein: CASSLGSPGLNTEAFF
CDR3 DNA: TGTGCCAGCAGCTTAGGTTCCCCAGGGTTGAACACTGAAGCTTTCTTT

D gene: TRBD2
J gene: TRBJ2-7
clone size: NA
V gene: TRBV9
CDR3 protein: CASSVGTSGTHEQYF
CDR3 DNA: TGTGCCAGCAGCGTTGGGACTAGCGGGACCCACGAGCAGTACTTC

D gene: NA
J gene: TRBJ2-3
clone size: NA
V gene: TRBV5-1
CDR3 protein: CASSLEMRPTDTQYF
CDR3 DNA: TGCGCCAGCAGCTTGGAGATGAGGCCCACAGATACGCAGTATTTT

D gene: TRBD2
J gene: TRBJ2-7
clone size: NA
V gene: TRBV7-9
CDR3 protein: CSSSLGTSGSYEQYF
CDR3 DNA: TGTTCCAGCAGCTTAGGGACTAGCGGGAGCTACGAGCAGTACTTC

D gene: NA
J gene: TRBJ1-4
clone size: NA
V gene: TRBV9
CDR3 protein: CASSVEPVRGLVNEKLFF
CDR3 DNA: TGTGCCAGCAGCGTAGAGCCCGTTCGGGGATTAGTTAATGAAAAACTGTTTTTT

D gene: TRBD2
J gene: TRBJ2-2
clone size: NA
V gene: TRBV7-3
CDR3 protein: CASSSHNPAGDTGELFF
CDR3 DNA: TGTGCCAGCAGCTCTCACAACCCAGCGGGAGATACCGGGGAGCTGTTTTTT

D gene: NA
J gene: TRBJ2-1
clone size: NA
V gene: TRBV4-1
CDR3 protein: CASSQANRLNQFF
CDR3 DNA: TGCGCCAGCAGCCAAGCTAATCGACTGAACCAGTTCTTC

D gene: NA
J gene: TRBJ1-5
clone size: NA
V gene: TRBV2
CDR3 protein: CASQFQSQPQHF
CDR3 DNA: TGTGCCAGCCAGTTTCAAAGTCAGCCCCAGCATTTT

D gene: NA
J gene: TRBJ1-2
clone size: NA
V gene: TRBV19
CDR3 protein: CASSMWPEGYGYTF
CDR3 DNA: TGTGCCAGTAGTATGTGGCCCGAGGGCTATGGCTACACCTTC

D gene: NA
J gene: TRBJ2-3
clone size: NA
V gene: TRBV7-6
CDR3 protein: CASSLGFGGTGTDTQYF
CDR3 DNA: TGTGCCAGCAGCTTAGGTTTTGGCGGGACGGGCACAGATACGCAGTATTTT

D gene: TRBD2
J gene: TRBJ2-1
clone size: NA
V gene: TRBV6-1
CDR3 protein: CASSMPGLVGNEQFF
CDR3 DNA: TGTGCCAGCAGCATGCCGGGACTAGTGGGCAATGAGCAGTTCTTC

D gene: NA
J gene: TRBJ2-3
clone size: NA
V gene: TRBV4-2
CDR3 protein: CASSQGQAGTDTQYF
CDR3 DNA: TGTGCCAGCAGCCAAGGACAGGCTGGCACAGATACGCAGTATTTT

D gene: TRBD1
J gene: TRBJ2-3
clone size: NA
V gene: TRBV10-1
CDR3 protein: CASRGQGLTDTQYF
CDR3 DNA: TGCGCCAGCAGAGGACAGGGGTTGACAGATACGCAGTATTTT

D gene: NA
J gene: TRBJ1-1
clone size: NA
V gene: TRBV7-8
CDR3 protein: CASSLVGNTEAFF
CDR3 DNA: TGTGCCAGCAGCTTAGTCGGGAACACTGAAGCTTTCTTT

D gene: NA
J gene: TRBJ2-7
clone size: few
V gene: TRBV18
CDR3 protein: CASSPPWGHGRINEQYF
CDR3 DNA: TGTGCCAGCTCACCACCGTGGGGCCACGGGAGAATAAACGAGCAGTACTTC